The 9 T cell receptor beta chains reported below all come from one sample, sequenced in a study. TCRdb reanalysed the 5' RACE reads using MiXCR and keeps one entry per CDR3 protein. This repertoire shows tens of thousands of distinct CDR3 sequences, about 30% found once; its top ten account for just over 4%. What was sequenced was tumor-infiltrating memory CD4+ T cells sorted from the breast tumor. The subset denotes: memory CD4+ T cells, CD4+CD45RO+CD25-. The receptor set was obtained from a female donor with breast cancer.

This clonotype was detected a few times. The chain combines TRBV28 with TRBJ2-7; D unclear. The germline V gene has CDR1 MDHEN and CDR2 SYDVKM. The CDR3 totals 15 residues. Trimming shortened V by 6 bases and J by 2 bases, and 17 bases separated the two germline ends. The CDR3 DNA reads TGTGCCAGCAGCATCCCCAGGTGGGGAACCTACGAGCAGTACTTC. Its protein is CASSIPRWGTYEQYF.

As concerns this clonotype: The germline gene is not matched at one end of the junction; a read error may be the cause. The chain employs TRBV4-1 and TRBJ2-7; D ambiguous. The CDR3 covers 14 residues. The germline V gene encodes CDR1 MGHRA and CDR2 YSYEKL. The DNA of the CDR3 is TGCGCCAGCAGCCAAATCCCAGCCAGATACGAGCGGTACTTC. Encoded protein: CASSQIPARYERYF.

Turning to this clonotype: The junction and the germline gene differ at one end; a read error may be behind it. The J gene is TRBJ2-2, the V gene TRBV10-3; 9 bases are shared with TRBD1. The CDR3 loop spans 17 amino acids. The germline CDR1 and CDR2 sequences are ENHRY and SYGVKD. CDR3 region: CATSLLKQGANAGELFF. As DNA, the CDR3 is TGTGCCACGTCCTTGTTAAAACAGGGGGCGAACGCCGGGGAGCTGTTTTTT.

The CDR3 DNA reads as TGTGCCAGCAGCTTCGGACAGGGGAGTGAAAAACTGTTTTTT. Residues: CASSFGQGSEKLFF. J is TRBJ1-4 and V is TRBV5-6; 9 positions agree with TRBD1. Trimming cost V 2 bases and J 7 bases; bases outside gene matches: 3. Germline CDR1 reads SGHDT; CDR2 reads YYEEEE. The CDR3 is 14 residues long.

This clonotype was seen a few times. The V and J genes are TRBV20-1 and TRBJ1-2, with 7 bases matching TRBD1. CDR3 length: 12 residues. Trimming took 5 bases from V and 7 from J; bases not matched to a gene: 7. Germline V CDR1 and CDR2: DFQATT, SNEGSKA (reference sequence). The CDR3 region has the DNA TGCAGTGCTGGGGACAGTACCCTTGGCTACACCTTC. This gives the protein CSAGDSTLGYTF.

The CDR3, as DNA: TGTGCCAGCAGCCCAGACAGGGGAGACGAGCAGTACTTC. It specifies CASSPDRGDEQYF. The chain links TRBV11-3 to TRBJ2-7, with 8 nucleotides matching TRBD1. The CDR3 contains 13 residues. V gave up 5 bases and J gave up 5 bases; unmatched junction bases: 5. Germline CDR1 reads SGHNT; CDR2 reads YENEEA.

This sequence joins TRBV27 and TRBJ2-3; 7 bases line up with TRBD2. J lost 5 bases, V lost 1 base, and 9 bases had no gene match. This CDR3 spans 16 amino acids. Germline CDR1 is MNHEY and CDR2 is SMNVEV (reference sequence). CDR3 in amino acids: CASSLYPTSVGDTQYF. In DNA, the CDR3 is TGTGCCAGCAGTTTATACCCTACTAGCGTGGGAGATACGCAGTATTTT.

J is TRBJ2-3 and V is TRBV12-3 or TRBV12-4; 8 nucleotides match TRBD1. There are 14 residues in the CDR3. V lost 5 bases to trimming and J lost 2 bases; unmatched junction nucleotides: 3. Here the CDR3 reads CASSLRGLTDTQYF. CDR3 coding DNA: TGTGCCAGCAGTCTCAGGGGGCTCACAGATACGCAGTATTTT.

The chain joins TRBV4-3 to TRBJ2-2, with 10 nucleotides matching TRBD2. CDR3 length: 17 residues. Germline CDR1 reads LGHNA; CDR2 reads YSLEER. V was pared by 0 bases and J by 1 base, with 2 bases of the junction left unmatched. CDR3 in amino acids: CASSQELAGGNTGELFF. Here the CDR3 DNA reads TGCGCCAGCAGCCAAGAGTTAGCGGGAGGGAACACCGGGGAGCTGTTTTTT.